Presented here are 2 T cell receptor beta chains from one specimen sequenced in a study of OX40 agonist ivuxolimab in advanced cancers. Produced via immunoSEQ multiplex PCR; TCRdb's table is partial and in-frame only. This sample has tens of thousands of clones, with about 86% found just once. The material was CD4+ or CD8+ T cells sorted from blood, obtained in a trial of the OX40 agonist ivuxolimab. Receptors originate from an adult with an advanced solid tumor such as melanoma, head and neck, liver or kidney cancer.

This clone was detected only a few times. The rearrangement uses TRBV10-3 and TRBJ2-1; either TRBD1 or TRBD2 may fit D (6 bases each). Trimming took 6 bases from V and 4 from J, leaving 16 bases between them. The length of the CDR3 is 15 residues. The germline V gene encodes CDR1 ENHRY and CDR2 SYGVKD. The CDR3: CAISPGAESYNEQFF. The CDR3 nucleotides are TGTGCCATCAGCCCGGGGGCCGAATCGTACAATGAGCAGTTCTTC.

The CDR3 spells CASSPMGGGLANTGELFF. The CDR3 DNA is TGTGCCAGCAGCCCCATGGGGGGGGGCTTAGCGAACACCGGGGAGCTGTTTTTT. The genes are TRBV2 and TRBJ2-2, with D tentatively TRBD2 (7 bases). The germline gives CDR1 SNHLY, CDR2 FYNNEI. Trimming left V 6 bases short and J 0 bases short, with 20 bases between. This CDR3 is built from 18 residues.